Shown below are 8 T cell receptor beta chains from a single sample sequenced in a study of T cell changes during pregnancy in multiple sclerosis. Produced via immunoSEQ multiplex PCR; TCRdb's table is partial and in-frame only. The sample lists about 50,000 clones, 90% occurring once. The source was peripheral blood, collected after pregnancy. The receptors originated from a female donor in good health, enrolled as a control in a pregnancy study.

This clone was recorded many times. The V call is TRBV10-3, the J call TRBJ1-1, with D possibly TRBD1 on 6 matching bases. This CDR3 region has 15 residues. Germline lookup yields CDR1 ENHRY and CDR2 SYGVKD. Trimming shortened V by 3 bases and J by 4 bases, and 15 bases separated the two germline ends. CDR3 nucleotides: TGTGCCATCAGTGAAATGGTGGGGGCGGGCACTGAAGCTTTCTTT. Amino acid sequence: CAISEMVGAGTEAFF.

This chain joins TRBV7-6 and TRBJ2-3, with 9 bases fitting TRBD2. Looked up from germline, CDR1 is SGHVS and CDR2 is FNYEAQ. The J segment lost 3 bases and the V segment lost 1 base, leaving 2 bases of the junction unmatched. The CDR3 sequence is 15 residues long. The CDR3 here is CASSLVSGGTDTQYF. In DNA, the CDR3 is TGTGCCAGCAGCTTAGTGAGCGGGGGGACAGATACGCAGTATTTT.

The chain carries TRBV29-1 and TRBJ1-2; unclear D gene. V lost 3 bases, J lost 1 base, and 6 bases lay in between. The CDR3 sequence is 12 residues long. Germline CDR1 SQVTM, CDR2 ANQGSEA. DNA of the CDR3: TGCAGCGTTGAGGCAAGTAACTATGGCTACACCTTC. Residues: CSVEASNYGYTF.

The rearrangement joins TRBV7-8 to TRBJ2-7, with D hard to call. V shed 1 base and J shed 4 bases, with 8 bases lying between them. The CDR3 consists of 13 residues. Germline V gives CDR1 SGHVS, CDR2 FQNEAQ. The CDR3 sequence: CASSLELPYEQYF. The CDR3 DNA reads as TGTGCCAGCAGCTTAGAACTTCCATACGAGCAGTACTTC.

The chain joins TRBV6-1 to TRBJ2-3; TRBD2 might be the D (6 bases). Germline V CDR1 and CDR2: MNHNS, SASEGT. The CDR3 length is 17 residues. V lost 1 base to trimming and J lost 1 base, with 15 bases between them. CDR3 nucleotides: TGTGCCAGCAGTGAAGTGGGGCGGGGAAAGGGCACAGATACGCAGTATTTT. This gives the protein CASSEVGRGKGTDTQYF.

Here the CDR3 DNA reads TGTGCCAGCAGGACTAGCGGGGGGGTCTACAATGAGCAGTTCTTC. Its translation: CASRTSGGVYNEQFF. The chain has TRBV6-4 and TRBJ2-1; 14 nucleotides line up with TRBD2. CDR1 is MRHNA and CDR2 is SNTAGT in the germline V gene. V shed 6 bases and J 3 bases; nucleotides not matched to a gene: 1. This CDR3 is 15 amino acids long.

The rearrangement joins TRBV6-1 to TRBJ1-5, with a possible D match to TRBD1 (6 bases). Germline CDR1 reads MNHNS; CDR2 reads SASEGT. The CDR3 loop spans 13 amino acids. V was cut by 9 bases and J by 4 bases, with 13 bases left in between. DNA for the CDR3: TGTGCCAGTAACCGACAGGTGAATCAGCCCCAGCATTTT. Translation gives CASNRQVNQPQHF.

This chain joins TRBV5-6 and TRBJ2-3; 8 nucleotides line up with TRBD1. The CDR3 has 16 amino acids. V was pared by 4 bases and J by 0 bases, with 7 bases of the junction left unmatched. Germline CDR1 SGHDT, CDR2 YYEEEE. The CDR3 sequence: CASSRSGTGSTDTQYF. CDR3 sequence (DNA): TGTGCCAGCAGCCGGTCCGGGACAGGAAGCACAGATACGCAGTATTTT. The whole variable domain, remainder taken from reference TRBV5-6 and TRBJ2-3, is DAGVTQSPTHLIKTRGQQVTLRCSPKSGHDTVSWYQQALGQGPQFIFQYYEEEERQRGNFPDRFSGHQFPNYSSELNVNALLLGDSALYLCASSRSGTGSTDTQYFGPGTRLTVL.